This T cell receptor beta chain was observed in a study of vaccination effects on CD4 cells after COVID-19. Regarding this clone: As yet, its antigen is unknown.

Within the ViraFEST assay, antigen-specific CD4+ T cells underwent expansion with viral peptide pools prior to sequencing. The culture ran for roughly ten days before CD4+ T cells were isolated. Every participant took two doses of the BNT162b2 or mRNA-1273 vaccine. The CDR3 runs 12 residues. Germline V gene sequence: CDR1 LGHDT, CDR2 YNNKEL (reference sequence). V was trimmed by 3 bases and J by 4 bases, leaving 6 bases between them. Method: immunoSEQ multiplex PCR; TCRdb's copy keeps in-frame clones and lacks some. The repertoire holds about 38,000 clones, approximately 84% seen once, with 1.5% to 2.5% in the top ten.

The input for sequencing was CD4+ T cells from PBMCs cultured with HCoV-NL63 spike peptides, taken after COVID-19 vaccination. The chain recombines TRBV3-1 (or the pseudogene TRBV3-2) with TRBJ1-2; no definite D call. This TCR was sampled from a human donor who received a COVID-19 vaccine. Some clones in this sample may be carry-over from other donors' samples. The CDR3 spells CASSQMSYGYTF. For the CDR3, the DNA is TGTGCCAGCAGCCAGATGAGCTATGGCTACACCTTC.